This T cell receptor (beta chain) was captured in a study of T-cell reconstitution after alpha-beta-depleted transplantation in children. Regarding this clonotype: Its cognate antigen is unknown.

During its preparation, the TCRbeta library received unique molecular identifiers. MiXCR was run by TCRdb on the PCR reads, yielding one entry per CDR3 protein. The repertoire includes about 210,000 distinct CDR3 sequences, approximately 17% of them detected once, and roughly two fifths sits in the top ten. Study outcomes and limitations: The high TCRbeta diversity at day 60 in some patients came from surviving recipient T cells and thymic progenitors. Several hundred rapidly expanded clones from non-depleted graft cells reportedly supplied alpha-beta T cells about two months post-transplant.

CDR1 is SQVTM, CDR2 ANQGSEA, per germline. CDR3 size: 13 residues. V gave up 6 bases and J gave up 11 bases; unmatched junction bases: 13. The source material was PBMCs, mostly from graft donor cells, sampled 360 days after TCRalphabeta/CD19-depleted stem cell transplant. The chain carries TRBV29-1 and TRBJ1-5, with TRBD1 matching 7 bases. This TCR was sampled from a male patient aged 2-15 years who had a stem cell transplant for acute lymphoblastic leukemia, so the T cells may come from the graft donor. The CDR3 region is CSVLDRKDMTQHF. The CDR3 DNA sequence: TGCAGCGTCCTGGACAGGAAAGATATGACCCAGCATTTT.